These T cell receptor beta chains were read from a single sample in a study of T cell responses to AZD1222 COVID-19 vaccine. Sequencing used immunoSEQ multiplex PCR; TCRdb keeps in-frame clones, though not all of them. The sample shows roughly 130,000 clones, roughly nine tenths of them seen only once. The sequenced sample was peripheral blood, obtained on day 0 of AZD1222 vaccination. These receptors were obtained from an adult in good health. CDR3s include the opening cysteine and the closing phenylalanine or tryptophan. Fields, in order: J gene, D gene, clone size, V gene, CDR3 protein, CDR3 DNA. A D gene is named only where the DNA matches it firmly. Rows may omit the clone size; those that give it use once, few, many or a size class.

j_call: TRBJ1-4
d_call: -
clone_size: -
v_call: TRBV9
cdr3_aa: CASSPRVRGEKLFF
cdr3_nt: TGTGCCAGCAGCCCCCGGGTCCGAGGAGAAAAACTGTTTTTT

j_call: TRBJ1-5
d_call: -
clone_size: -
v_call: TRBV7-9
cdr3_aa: CASSLARWDQPQHF
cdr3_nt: TGTGCCAGCAGCTTAGCGCGGTGGGACCAGCCCCAGCATTTT

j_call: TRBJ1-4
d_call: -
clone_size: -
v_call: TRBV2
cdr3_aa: CASSEERGGQGLFF
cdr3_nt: TGTGCCAGCAGTGAAGAGCGGGGTGGGCAGGGGCTGTTTTTT

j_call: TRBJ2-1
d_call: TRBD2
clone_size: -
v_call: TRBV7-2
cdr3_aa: CASSQGLAPSSYNEQFF
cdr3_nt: TGTGCCAGCAGCCAGGGACTAGCGCCGAGCTCCTACAATGAGCAGTTCTTC

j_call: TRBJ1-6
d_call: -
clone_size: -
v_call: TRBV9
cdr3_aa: CASGAGTNNSPLHF
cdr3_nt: TGTGCCAGCGGGGCCGGGACAAATAATTCACCCCTCCACTTT

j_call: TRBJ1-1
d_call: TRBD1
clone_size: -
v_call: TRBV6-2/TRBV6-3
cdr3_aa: CASSGTGVVNEAFF
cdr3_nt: TGTGCCAGCAGTGGGACAGGGGTGGTTAATGAAGCTTTCTTT

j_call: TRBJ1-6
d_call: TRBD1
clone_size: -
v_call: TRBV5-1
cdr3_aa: CASSLGDRDAKYSPLHF
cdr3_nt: TGCGCCAGCAGCTTGGGAGACAGGGACGCTAAATATTCACCCCTCCACTTT

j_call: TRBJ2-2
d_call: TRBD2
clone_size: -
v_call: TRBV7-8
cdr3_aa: CASGDGGFAGELFF
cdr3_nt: TGTGCCAGCGGGGACGGGGGGTTCGCCGGGGAGCTGTTTTTT

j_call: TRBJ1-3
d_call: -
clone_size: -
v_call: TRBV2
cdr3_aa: CASRLGGNTIYF
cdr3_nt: TGTGCCAGCCGATTGGGAGGAAACACCATATATTTT

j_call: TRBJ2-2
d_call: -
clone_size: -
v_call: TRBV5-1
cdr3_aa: CASSWADQNTGELFF
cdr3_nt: TGCGCCAGCAGCTGGGCAGACCAGAACACCGGGGAGCTGTTTTTT

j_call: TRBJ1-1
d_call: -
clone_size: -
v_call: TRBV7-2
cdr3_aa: CASSLGTTNTEAFF
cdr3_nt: TGTGCCAGCAGCTTAGGGACAACAAACACTGAAGCTTTCTTT

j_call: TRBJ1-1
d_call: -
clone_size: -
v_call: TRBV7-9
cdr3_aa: CASSPLGSPEAFF
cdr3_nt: TGTGCCAGCAGCCCCCTTGGGTCCCCAGAAGCTTTCTTT

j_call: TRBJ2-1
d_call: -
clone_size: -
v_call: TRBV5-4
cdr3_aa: CASTGGGHNEQFF
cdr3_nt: TGTGCCAGCACGGGTGGGGGGCACAATGAGCAGTTCTTC

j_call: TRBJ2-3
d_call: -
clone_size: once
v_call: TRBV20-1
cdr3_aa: CSASPGAVADTQYF
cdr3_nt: TGCAGTGCTAGTCCAGGGGCTGTTGCAGATACGCAGTATTTT

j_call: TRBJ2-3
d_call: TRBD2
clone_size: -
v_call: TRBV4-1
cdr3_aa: CASSSLSGFSTDTQYF
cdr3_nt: TGCGCCAGCAGCTCGCTTAGCGGGTTTAGCACAGATACGCAGTATTTT

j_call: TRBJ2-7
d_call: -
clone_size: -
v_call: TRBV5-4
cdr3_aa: CASSLYRSPYEQYF
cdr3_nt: TGTGCCAGCAGCTTGTACCGCAGTCCCTACGAGCAGTACTTC

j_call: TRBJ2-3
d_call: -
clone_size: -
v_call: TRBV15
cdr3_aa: CATSRDTDTQYF
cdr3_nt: TGTGCCACCAGCAGAGATACAGATACGCAGTATTTT

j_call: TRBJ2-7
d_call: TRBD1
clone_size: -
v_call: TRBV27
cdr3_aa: CASSRDRDRAFDAYEQYF
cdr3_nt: TGTGCCAGCAGTCGCGACCGGGACAGGGCTTTTGATGCCTACGAGCAGTACTTC

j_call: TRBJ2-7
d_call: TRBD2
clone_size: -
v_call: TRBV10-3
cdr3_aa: CAISESGTSGRKYEQYF
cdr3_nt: TGTGCCATCAGTGAGTCAGGGACTAGCGGGAGAAAATACGAGCAGTACTTC

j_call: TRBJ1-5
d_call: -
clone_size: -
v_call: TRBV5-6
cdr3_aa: CASSLGRTGISNQPQHF
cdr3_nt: TGTGCCAGCAGCTTGGGGCGGACGGGTATAAGCAATCAGCCCCAGCATTTT

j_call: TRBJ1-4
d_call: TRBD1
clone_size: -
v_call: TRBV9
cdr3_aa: CASSVGTGALNEKLFF
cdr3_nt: TGTGCCAGCAGCGTAGGCACAGGGGCACTGAATGAAAAACTGTTTTTT

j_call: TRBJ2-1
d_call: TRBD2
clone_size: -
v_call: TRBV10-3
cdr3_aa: CAISEPGREMNEQFF
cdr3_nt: TGTGCCATCAGTGAGCCCGGGCGGGAGATGAATGAGCAGTTCTTC

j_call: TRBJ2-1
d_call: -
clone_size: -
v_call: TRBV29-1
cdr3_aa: CSVEWLAESYNEQFF
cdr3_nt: TGCAGCGTTGAATGGCTAGCCGAGTCCTACAATGAGCAGTTCTTC

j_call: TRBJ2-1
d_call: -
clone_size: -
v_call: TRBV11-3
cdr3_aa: CASSLGQGRENEQFF
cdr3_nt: TGTGCCAGCAGCTTAGGTCAGGGGAGGGAGAATGAGCAGTTCTTC

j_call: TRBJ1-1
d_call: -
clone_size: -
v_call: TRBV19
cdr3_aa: CASGRTAYTEAFF
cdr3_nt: TGTGCCAGTGGGCGGACAGCATACACTGAAGCTTTCTTT

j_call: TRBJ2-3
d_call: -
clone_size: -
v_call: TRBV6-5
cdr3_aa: CASSYGGSSTDTQYF
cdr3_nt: TGTGCCAGCAGCTACGGAGGATCTAGCACAGATACGCAGTATTTT

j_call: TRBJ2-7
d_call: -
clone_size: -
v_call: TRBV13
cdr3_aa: CASRGRDEQYF
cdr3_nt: TGTGCCAGCCGCGGCAGGGACGAGCAGTACTTC

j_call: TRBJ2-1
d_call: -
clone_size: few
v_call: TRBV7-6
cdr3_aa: CASSLEGRGSNEQFF
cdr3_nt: TGTGCCAGCAGCTTAGAAGGCAGGGGTAGCAATGAGCAGTTCTTC

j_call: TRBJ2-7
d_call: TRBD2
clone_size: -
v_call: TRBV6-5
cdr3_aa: CASTTRRGYEQYF
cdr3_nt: TGTGCCAGCACAACGAGGCGGGGGTACGAGCAGTACTTC

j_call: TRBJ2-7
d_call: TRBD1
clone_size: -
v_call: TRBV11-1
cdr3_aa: CASSPRQGAEEQYF
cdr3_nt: TGTGCCAGCAGCCCTCGACAGGGGGCGGAGGAGCAGTACTTC

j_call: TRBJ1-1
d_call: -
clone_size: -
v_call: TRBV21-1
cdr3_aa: CASSKVGRGSDANTEAFF
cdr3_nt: -

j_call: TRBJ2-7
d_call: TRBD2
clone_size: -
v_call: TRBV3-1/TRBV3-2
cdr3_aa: CASRAGVGEQYF
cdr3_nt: TGTGCCAGCCGAGCGGGAGTAGGGGAGCAGTACTTC